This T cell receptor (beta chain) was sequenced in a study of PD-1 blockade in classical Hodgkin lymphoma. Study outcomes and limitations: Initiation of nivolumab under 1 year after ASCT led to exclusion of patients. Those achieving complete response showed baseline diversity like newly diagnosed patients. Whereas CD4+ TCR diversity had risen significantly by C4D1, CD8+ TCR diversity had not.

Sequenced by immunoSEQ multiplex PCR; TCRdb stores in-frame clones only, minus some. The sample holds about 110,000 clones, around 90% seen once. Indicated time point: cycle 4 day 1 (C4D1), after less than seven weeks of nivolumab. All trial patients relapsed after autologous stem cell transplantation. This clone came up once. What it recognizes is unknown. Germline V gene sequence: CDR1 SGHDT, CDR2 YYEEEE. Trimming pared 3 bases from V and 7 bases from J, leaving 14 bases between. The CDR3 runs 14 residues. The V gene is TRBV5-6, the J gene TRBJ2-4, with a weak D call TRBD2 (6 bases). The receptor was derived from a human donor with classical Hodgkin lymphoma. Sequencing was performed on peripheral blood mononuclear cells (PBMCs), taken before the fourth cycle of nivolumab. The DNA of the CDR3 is TGTGCCAGCAGCTCGGGGGTCGAGGGGAACATTCAGTACTTC. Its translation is CASSSGVEGNIQYF.